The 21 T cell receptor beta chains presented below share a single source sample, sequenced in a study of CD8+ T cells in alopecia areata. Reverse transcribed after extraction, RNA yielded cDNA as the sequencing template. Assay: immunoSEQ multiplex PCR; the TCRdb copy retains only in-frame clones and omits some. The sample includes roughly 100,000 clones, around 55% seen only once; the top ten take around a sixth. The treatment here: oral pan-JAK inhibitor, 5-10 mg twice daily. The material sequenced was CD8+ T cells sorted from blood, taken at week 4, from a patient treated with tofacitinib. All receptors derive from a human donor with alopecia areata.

Here the CDR3 reads CASSLTGTGGAKNHGYTF. Here the CDR3 DNA reads TGTGCCAGCAGCTTGACCGGGACAGGGGGCGCAAAGAACCATGGCTACACCTTC. This sequence joins TRBV7-9 and TRBJ1-2; TRBD1 matches at 12 bases. V was clipped by 3 bases and J by 6 bases; unmatched bases: 14. The CDR3 contains 18 residues. Germline assignment: CDR1 SEHNR and CDR2 FQNEAQ (reference sequence). Together with reference TRBV7-9 and TRBJ1-2, the CDR3 gives the full variable domain: DTGVSQNPRHKITKRGQNVTFRCDPISEHNRLYWYRQTLGQGPEFLTYFQNEAQLEKSRLLSDRFSAERPKGSFSTLEIQRTEQGDSAMYLCASSLTGTGGAKNHGYTFGSGTRLTVV.

The CDR3 coding sequence is TGCGCCAGCAGCCCCGTGGCAGGGCAGTATCAGCCCCAGCATTTT. Protein product: CASSPVAGQYQPQHF. This chain links TRBV4-1 with TRBJ1-5; D perhaps matches TRBD1 (5 bases). Trimming removed 4 bases at V and 5 bases at J, with 15 bases between. The CDR3 is 15 residues long. Germline-derived CDR1 and CDR2 are MGHRA and YSYEKL.

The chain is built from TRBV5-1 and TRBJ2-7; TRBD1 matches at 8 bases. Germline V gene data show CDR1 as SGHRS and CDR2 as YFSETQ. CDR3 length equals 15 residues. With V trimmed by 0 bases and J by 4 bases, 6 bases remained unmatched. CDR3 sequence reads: CASSLGQGARYEQYF. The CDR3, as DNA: TGCGCCAGCAGCTTGGGGCAGGGGGCGCGTTACGAGCAGTACTTC.

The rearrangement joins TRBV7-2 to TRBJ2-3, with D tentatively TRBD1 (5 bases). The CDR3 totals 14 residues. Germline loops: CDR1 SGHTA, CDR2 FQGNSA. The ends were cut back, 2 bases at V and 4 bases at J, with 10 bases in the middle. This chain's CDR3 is CASSLRQGSDTQYF. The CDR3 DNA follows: TGTGCCAGCAGCTTAAGGCAGGGATCAGATACGCAGTATTTT.

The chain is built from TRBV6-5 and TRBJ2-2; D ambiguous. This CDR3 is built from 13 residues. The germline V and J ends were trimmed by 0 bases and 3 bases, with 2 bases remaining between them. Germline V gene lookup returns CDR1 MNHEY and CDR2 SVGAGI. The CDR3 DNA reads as TGTGCCAGCAGTTACTCTTACACCGGGGAGCTGTTTTTT. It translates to CASSYSYTGELFF.

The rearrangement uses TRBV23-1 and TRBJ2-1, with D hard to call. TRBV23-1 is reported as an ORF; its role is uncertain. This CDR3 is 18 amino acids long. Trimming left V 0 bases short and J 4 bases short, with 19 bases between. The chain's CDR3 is CASSQSRIGGPEYNEQFF. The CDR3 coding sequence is TGCGCCAGCAGTCAATCAAGAATCGGCGGCCCCGAATACAATGAGCAGTTCTTC.

CDR3 bases: TGTGCCAGCAGCCCGGCGGGGTCCCACAATGAGCAGTTCTTC. It specifies CASSPAGSHNEQFF. The V and J genes are TRBV5-6 and TRBJ2-1, with D possibly being TRBD2 (6 bases). In germline, CDR1 is SGHDT, CDR2 YYEEEE. The CDR3 is 14 amino acids. V was clipped by 4 bases and J by 5 bases, with 13 bases between them.

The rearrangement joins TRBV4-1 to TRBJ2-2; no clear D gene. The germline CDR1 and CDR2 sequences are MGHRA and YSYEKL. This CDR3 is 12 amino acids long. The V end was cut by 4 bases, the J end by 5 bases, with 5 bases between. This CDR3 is CASSPLTGELFF. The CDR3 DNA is TGCGCCAGCAGCCCCCTGACCGGGGAGCTGTTTTTT.

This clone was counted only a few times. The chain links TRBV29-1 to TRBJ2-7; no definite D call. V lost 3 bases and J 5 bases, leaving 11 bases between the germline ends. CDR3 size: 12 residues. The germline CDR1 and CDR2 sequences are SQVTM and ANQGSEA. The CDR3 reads CSVEAPSDEQYF. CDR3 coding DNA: TGCAGCGTTGAGGCTCCCAGCGACGAGCAGTACTTC.

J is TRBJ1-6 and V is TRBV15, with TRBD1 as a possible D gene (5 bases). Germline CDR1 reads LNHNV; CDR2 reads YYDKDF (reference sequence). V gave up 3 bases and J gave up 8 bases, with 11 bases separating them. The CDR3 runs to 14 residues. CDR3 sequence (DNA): TGTGCCACCAGCAGCGACAGCGGGGATTCACCCCTCCACTTT. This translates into CATSSDSGDSPLHF.

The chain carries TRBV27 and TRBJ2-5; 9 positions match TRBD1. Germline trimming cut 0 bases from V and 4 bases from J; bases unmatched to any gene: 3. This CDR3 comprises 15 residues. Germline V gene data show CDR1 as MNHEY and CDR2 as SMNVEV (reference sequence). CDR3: CASSLSGTGTETQYF. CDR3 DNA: TGTGCCAGCAGTTTATCGGGGACAGGGACAGAGACCCAGTACTTC.

As DNA, the CDR3 is TGCGCCAGCAGCCAAGGACAGGGGCTCGAGACCCAGTACTTC. Translated, it gives CASSQGQGLETQYF. V gene TRBV4-1 combines with J gene TRBJ2-5; 8 bases align to TRBD1. The junction had 3 bases not matched to a gene; V was cut back by 1 base and J by 5 bases. This CDR3 region has 14 residues. Germline CDR1 is MGHRA and CDR2 is YSYEKL.

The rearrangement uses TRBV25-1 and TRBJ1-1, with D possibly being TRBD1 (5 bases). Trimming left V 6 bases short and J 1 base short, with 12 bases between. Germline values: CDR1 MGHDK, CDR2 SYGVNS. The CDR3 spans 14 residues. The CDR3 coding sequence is TGTGCCAGCAGGGATGGGACGGGGAACACTGAAGCTTTCTTT. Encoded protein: CASRDGTGNTEAFF.

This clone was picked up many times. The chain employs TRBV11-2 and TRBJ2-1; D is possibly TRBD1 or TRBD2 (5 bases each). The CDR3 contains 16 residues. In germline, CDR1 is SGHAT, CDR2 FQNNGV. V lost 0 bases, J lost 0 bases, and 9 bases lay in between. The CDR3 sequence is CASSLEGVSSYNEQFF. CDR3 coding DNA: TGTGCCAGCAGCTTAGAGGGGGTGAGCTCCTACAATGAGCAGTTCTTC. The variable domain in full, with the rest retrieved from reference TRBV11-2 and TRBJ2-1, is EAGVAQSPRYKIIEKRQSVAFWCNPISGHATLYWYQQILGQGPKLLIQFQNNGVVDDSQLPKDRFSAERLKGVDSTLKIQPAKLEDSAVYLCASSLEGVSSYNEQFFGPGTRLTVL.

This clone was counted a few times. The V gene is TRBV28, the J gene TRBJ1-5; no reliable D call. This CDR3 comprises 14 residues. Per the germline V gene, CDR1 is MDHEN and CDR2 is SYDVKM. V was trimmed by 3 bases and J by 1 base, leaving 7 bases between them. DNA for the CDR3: TGTGCCAGCAGTTTCGGATTCAGCAATCAGCCCCAGCATTTT. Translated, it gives CASSFGFSNQPQHF.

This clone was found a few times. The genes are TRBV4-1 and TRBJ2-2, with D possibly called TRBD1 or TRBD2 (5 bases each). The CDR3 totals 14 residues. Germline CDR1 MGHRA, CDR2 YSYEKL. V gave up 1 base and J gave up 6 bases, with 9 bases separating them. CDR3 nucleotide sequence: TGCGCCAGCAGCCAAGGAGGGGTGGCCGGGGAGCTGTTTTTT. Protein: CASSQGGVAGELFF.

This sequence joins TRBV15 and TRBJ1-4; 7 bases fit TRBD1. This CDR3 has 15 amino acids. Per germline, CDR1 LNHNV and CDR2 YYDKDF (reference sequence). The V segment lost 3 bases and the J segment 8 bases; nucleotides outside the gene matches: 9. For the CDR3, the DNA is TGTGCCACCAGCAGGGACCCAGACAGGGACGAAAAACTGTTTTTT. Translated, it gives CATSRDPDRDEKLFF.

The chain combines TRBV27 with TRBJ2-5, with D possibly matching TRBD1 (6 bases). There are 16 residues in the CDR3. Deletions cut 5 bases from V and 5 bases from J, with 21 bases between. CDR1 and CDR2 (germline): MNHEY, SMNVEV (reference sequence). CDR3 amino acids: CASSILSPQGTETQYF. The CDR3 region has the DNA TGTGCCAGCAGTATCCTCTCCCCCCAGGGGACCGAGACCCAGTACTTC.

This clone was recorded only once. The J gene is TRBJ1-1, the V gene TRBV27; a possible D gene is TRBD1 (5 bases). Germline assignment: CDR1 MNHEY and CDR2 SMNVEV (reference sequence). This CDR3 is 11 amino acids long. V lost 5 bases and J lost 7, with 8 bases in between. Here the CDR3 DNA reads TGTGCCAGCAGTGCGGGGGATGAAGCTTTCTTT. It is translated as CASSAGDEAFF.

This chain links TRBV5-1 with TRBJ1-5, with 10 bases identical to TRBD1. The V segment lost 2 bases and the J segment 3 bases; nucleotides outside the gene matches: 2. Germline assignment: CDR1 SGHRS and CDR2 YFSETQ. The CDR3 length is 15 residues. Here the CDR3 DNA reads TGCGCCAGCAGCTTTGGGACAGGGGTCAATCAGCCCCAGCATTTT. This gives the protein CASSFGTGVNQPQHF.

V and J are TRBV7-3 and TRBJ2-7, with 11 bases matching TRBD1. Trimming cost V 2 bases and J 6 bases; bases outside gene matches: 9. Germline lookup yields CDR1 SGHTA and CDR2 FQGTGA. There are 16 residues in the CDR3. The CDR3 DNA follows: TGTGCCAGCAGCTTATACGGGACAGGGGGTCTTAGCGAGCAGTACTTC. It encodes CASSLYGTGGLSEQYF. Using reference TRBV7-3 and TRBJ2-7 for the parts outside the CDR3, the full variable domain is GAGVSQTPSNKVTEKGKYVELRCDPISGHTALYWYRQSLGQGPEFLIYFQGTGAADDSGLPNDRFFAVRPEGSVSTLKIQRTERGDSAVYLCASSLYGTGGLSEQYFGPGTRLTVT.